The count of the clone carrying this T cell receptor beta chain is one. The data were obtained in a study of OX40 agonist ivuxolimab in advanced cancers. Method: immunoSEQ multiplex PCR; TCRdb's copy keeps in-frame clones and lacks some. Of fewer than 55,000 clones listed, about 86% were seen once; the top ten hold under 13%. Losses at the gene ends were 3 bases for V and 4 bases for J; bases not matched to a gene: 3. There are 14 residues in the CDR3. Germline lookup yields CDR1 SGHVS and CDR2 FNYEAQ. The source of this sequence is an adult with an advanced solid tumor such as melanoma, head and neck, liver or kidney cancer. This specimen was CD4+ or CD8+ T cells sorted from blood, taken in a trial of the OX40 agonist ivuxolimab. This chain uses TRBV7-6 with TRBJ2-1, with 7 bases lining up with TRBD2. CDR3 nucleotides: TGTGCCAGCAGCTTGAGCGGGGTTTACAATGAGCAGTTCTTC. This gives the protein CASSLSGVYNEQFF. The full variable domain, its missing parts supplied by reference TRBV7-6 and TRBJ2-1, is GAGVSQSPRYKVTKRGQDVALRCDPISGHVSLYWYRQALGQGPEFLTYFNYEAQQDKSGLPNDRFSAERPEGSISTLTIQRTEQRDSAMYRCASSLSGVYNEQFFGPGTRLTVL.